Each of the 23 T cell receptor beta chains below was sequenced from the same sample in a study of OX40 agonist ivuxolimab in advanced cancers. The repertoire was sequenced with immunoSEQ multiplex PCR; TCRdb's copy has only in-frame clones and lacks some. The sample includes tens of thousands of clones, around four fifths of them seen just once. The sequences come from CD4+ or CD8+ T cells sorted from blood, collected in a trial of the OX40 agonist ivuxolimab. These receptors came from an adult with an advanced solid tumor such as melanoma, head and neck, liver or kidney cancer.

As to this clone: Other nucleotide sequences from this sample produce the same CDR3. The chain recombines TRBV2 with TRBJ1-2; TRBD1 might be the D (6 bases). The CDR3 sequence is 12 residues long. Trimming removed 9 bases from V and 8 bases from J, with 16 bases in between. Germline V lookup: CDR1 SNHLY, CDR2 FYNNEI. DNA for the CDR3: TGTGCCAGTTGTAAGGACAGCCAAGGCTACACCTTC. Translated: CASCKDSQGYTF.

A remark on this clone: No DNA is shown, since the ends of the CDR3 on it are uncertain; the CDR3 is the one TCRdb lists. This chain uses TRBV21-1 with TRBJ2-1; TRBD1, the table's D call, was not compared with the DNA. TRBV21-1 is flagged as a pseudogene. Ends included, the CDR3 has 19 residues. The CDR3 spells CASTLPPYFGTGTYNEQFF.

The chain recombines TRBV11-2 with TRBJ2-4; possible D gene TRBD2, 5 bases. Per the germline V gene, CDR1 is SGHAT and CDR2 is FQNNGV. There are 16 residues in the CDR3. Deletions cut 5 bases from V and 6 bases from J, with 20 bases between. CDR3 in DNA: TGTGCCAGCAGCCAACGTACACGGGGATTGGGAAACATTCAGTACTTC. Encoded protein: CASSQRTRGLGNIQYF. Using reference TRBV11-2 and TRBJ2-4 for the parts outside the CDR3, the full variable domain is EAGVAQSPRYKIIEKRQSVAFWCNPISGHATLYWYQQILGQGPKLLIQFQNNGVVDDSQLPKDRFSAERLKGVDSTLKIQPAKLEDSAVYLCASSQRTRGLGNIQYFGAGTRLSVL.

V gene TRBV28 combines with J gene TRBJ1-5, with a weak D call TRBD1 (5 bases). Per germline, CDR1 MDHEN and CDR2 SYDVKM. Trimming shortened V by 8 bases and J by 4 bases, and 12 bases separated the two germline ends. There are 13 residues in the CDR3. The CDR3 region is CASGGTANQPQHF. CDR3 nucleotide sequence: TGTGCCAGCGGCGGGACGGCGAATCAGCCCCAGCATTTT.

Worth noting for this clone: In the same sample, other DNA sequences code for this CDR3. The V gene is TRBV28, the J gene TRBJ1-1, with D maybe TRBD1 (5 bases). Germline assignment: CDR1 MDHEN and CDR2 SYDVKM. CDR3 length: 14 amino acids. V was cut by 6 bases and J by 1 base, with 12 bases left in between. The DNA for the CDR3 is TGTGCCAGCAGCTCAGGGAGGGGGAACACTGAAGCTTTCTTT. This translates into CASSSGRGNTEAFF.

V usage is TRBV27 and J usage is TRBJ2-4, with TRBD1 identical over 10 bases. J lost 6 bases, V lost 4 bases, and 0 bases had no gene match. Germline CDR1 is MNHEY and CDR2 is SMNVEV (reference sequence). This CDR3 is 13 amino acids long. The CDR3 spells CASSWDRGNIQYF. For the CDR3, the DNA is TGTGCCAGCAGTTGGGACAGGGGAAACATTCAGTACTTC.

This rearrangement joins TRBV10-2 to TRBJ1-2; maybe TRBD1 (6 bases). The length of the CDR3 is 14 residues. Germline-derived CDR1 and CDR2 are WSHSY and SAAADI. V lost 2 bases, J lost 4 bases, and 11 bases lay in between. As DNA, the CDR3 is TGCGCCAGCAGTGAGGCAGGGGTAACCTATGGCTACACCTTC. As protein: CASSEAGVTYGYTF.

The chain links TRBV11-1 to TRBJ2-3; 12 bases align to TRBD2. Trimming removed 5 bases from V and 1 base from J; junction bases left unmatched: 4. CDR1 and CDR2 from the germline V gene are SGHAT and FQDESV (reference sequence). There are 16 residues in the CDR3. As DNA, the CDR3 is TGTGCCAGCAGCGCCGGGACTAGCGGGCGCACAGATACGCAGTATTTT. Encoded protein: CASSAGTSGRTDTQYF.

The chain carries TRBV5-4 and TRBJ1-2, with D possibly being TRBD1 (5 bases). The CDR3 totals 15 residues. Germline lookup yields CDR1 SGHNT and CDR2 YYREEE (reference sequence). V lost 1 base to trimming and J lost 0 bases, with 10 bases between them. The CDR3 protein is CASSLRGISNYGYTF. The CDR3 DNA follows: TGTGCCAGCAGCTTGCGGGGGATCTCTAACTATGGCTACACCTTC.

This chain connects TRBV14 to TRBJ1-2; the D gene is possibly TRBD1 (5 bases). There are 14 residues in the CDR3. The V end lost 5 bases, the J end lost 4 bases, and 14 bases lay between the germline ends. Germline V gene data show CDR1 as SGHDN and CDR2 as FVKESK. The CDR3: CASSGQGGVYGYTF. CDR3 nucleotides: TGTGCCAGCAGCGGCCAGGGAGGGGTCTATGGCTACACCTTC.

CDR3 amino acids: CASSPLGNQPQHF. For the CDR3, the DNA is TGTGCCAGCAGCCCATTGGGCAATCAGCCCCAGCATTTT. This rearrangement joins TRBV6-1 to TRBJ1-5; D is unresolved. Trimming pared 6 bases from V and 2 bases from J, leaving 8 bases between. The V gene's germline CDR1 is MNHNS and CDR2 SASEGT. The CDR3 has 13 amino acids.

CDR3 coding DNA: TGCAGCGTTGGGGGGACAGGGAACAATGGCTACACCTTC. Its translation: CSVGGTGNNGYTF. This chain links TRBV29-1 with TRBJ1-2; 9 nucleotides match TRBD1. CDR3 length: 13 residues. V gave up 4 bases and J gave up 6 bases; unmatched junction bases: 6. Per germline, CDR1 SQVTM and CDR2 ANQGSEA.

The chain combines TRBV27 with TRBJ2-5; tentative D call: TRBD1 (5 bases). Germline V CDR1 and CDR2: MNHEY, SMNVEV (reference sequence). V dropped 3 bases and J dropped 0 bases, with 11 bases sitting between them. The length of the CDR3 is 15 residues. CDR3 in amino acids: CASSFGARHQETQYF. In DNA form, the CDR3 reads TGTGCCAGCAGTTTTGGGGCCCGCCACCAAGAGACCCAGTACTTC.

Concerning this clone: The CDR3 does not end in the conserved phenylalanine or tryptophan, so this is likely a read error. The chain carries TRBV27 and TRBJ1-5; 7 bases match TRBD1. Per the germline V gene, CDR1 is MNHEY and CDR2 is SMNVEV (reference sequence). Trimming cost V 5 bases and J 2 bases; bases outside gene matches: 9. CDR3 length: 16 residues. The CDR3 bases are TGTGCCAGCAGTCCGCGGGACAGCCGGGGCAATCAGCCCCAGCATTCT. Protein sequence: CASSPRDSRGNQPQHS.

The chain is built from TRBV10-1 and TRBJ2-2, with 9 nucleotides matching TRBD1. J gave up 7 bases and V 5 bases, and 11 bases lay outside the gene matches. CDR1 WNHNN and CDR2 SYGVQD come from the germline V gene (reference sequence). This CDR3 comprises 16 residues. CDR3 amino acids: CASSSLKQGADGELFF. As DNA, the CDR3 is TGCGCCAGCAGTTCCTTAAAACAGGGGGCGGACGGGGAGCTGTTTTTT.

This clone was picked up a small number of times. The rearrangement joins TRBV6-5 to TRBJ1-1; D may be TRBD1 (5 bases). Trimming pared 7 bases from V and 0 bases from J, leaving 15 bases between. The CDR3 has 15 residues. Germline CDR1 MNHEY, CDR2 SVGAGI. CDR3 coding DNA: TGTGCCAGCAATGGGTTAGGACACTTGAACACTGAAGCTTTCTTT. Protein: CASNGLGHLNTEAFF.

The rearrangement links TRBV7-9 to TRBJ1-4; 7 bases are a match to TRBD1. This CDR3 is 13 amino acids long. CDR1 is SEHNR and CDR2 is FQNEAQ in the germline V gene (reference sequence). V lost 6 bases and J lost 10; bases outside the gene matches: 8. Written as DNA, the CDR3 is TGTGCCAGCAGTCAGGGAGGGGGCGGAAAACTGTTTTTT. Protein product: CASSQGGGGKLFF. The variable domain in full, with the rest retrieved from reference TRBV7-9 and TRBJ1-4, is DTGVSQNPRHKITKRGQNVTFRCDPISEHNRLYWYRQTLGQGPEFLTYFQNEAQLEKSRLLSDRFSAERPKGSFSTLEIQRTEQGDSAMYLCASSQGGGGKLFFGSGTQLSVL.

This clone was picked up a small number of times. This rearrangement joins TRBV7-9 to TRBJ2-7; possibly TRBD1 for D (6 bases). Germline CDR1 is SEHNR and CDR2 is FQNEAQ (reference sequence). V shed 5 bases and J shed 0 bases, with 11 bases lying between them. This CDR3 spans 14 amino acids. The CDR3 spells CASSVRDNSYEQYF. CDR3 nucleotides: TGTGCCAGCAGCGTCCGGGACAACTCCTACGAGCAGTACTTC.

V is TRBV7-2 and J is TRBJ2-1, with 10 bases identical to TRBD1. V was clipped by 5 bases and J by 8 bases; unmatched bases: 6. Germline values: CDR1 SGHTA, CDR2 FQGNSA. CDR3 length: 14 residues. CDR3 protein: CASSPTGGRYEQFF. The DNA for the CDR3 is TGTGCCAGCAGCCCGACAGGGGGCCGCTATGAGCAGTTCTTC.

The chain employs TRBV7-9 and TRBJ2-6, with D tentatively TRBD1 (6 bases). CDR1 and CDR2 from the germline V gene are SEHNR and FQNEAQ (reference sequence). V was clipped by 5 bases and J by 1 base, with 9 bases between them. The CDR3 runs to 15 residues. The CDR3 region has the DNA TGTGCCAGCAGCCCCGACAGGTCTGGGGCCAACGTCCTGACTTTC. It yields the protein CASSPDRSGANVLTF.

The chain links TRBV6-1 to TRBJ2-7; 10 nucleotides match TRBD1. The CDR3 has 15 residues. V lost 6 bases to trimming and J lost 6 bases; unmatched junction nucleotides: 11. Germline V lookup: CDR1 MNHNS, CDR2 SASEGT. CDR3 in amino acids: CASRATGTGATEQYF. Here the CDR3 DNA reads TGTGCCAGCAGGGCCACCGGGACAGGGGCTACCGAGCAGTACTTC.

The chain is built from TRBV27 and TRBJ1-5; D is possibly TRBD1 (5 bases). CDR1 MNHEY and CDR2 SMNVEV come from the germline V gene (reference sequence). The V and J ends lost 2 bases and 5 bases respectively, with 19 bases between them. The CDR3 is 17 residues long. Here the CDR3 reads CASSLSPGQGPYQPQHF. The CDR3 DNA reads as TGTGCCAGCAGTTTAAGTCCTGGGCAGGGCCCCTATCAGCCCCAGCATTTT.

This clone was recorded a few times. This chain's CDR3 is CASSLTGSDTQYF. CDR3 coding DNA: TGTGCCAGCAGCTTAACGGGTTCAGATACGCAGTATTTT. The rearrangement joins TRBV7-3 to TRBJ2-3; the D is unclear. Germline loops: CDR1 SGHTA, CDR2 FQGTGA. CDR3 length: 13 amino acids. The germline V and J ends were trimmed by 0 bases and 4 bases, with 5 bases remaining between them.